One sample yielded the 27 T cell receptor beta chains listed below, sequenced in a study of cytomegalovirus exposure and HLA in healthy donors (dated by TCRdb to 2015 to 2018). Libraries were prepared through the immunoSEQ multiplex PCR assay. For the multiplex PCR, a mixture combining 60 forward primers for TCR Vbeta segments and 13 reverse primers for TCR Jbeta segments was used. This immuneACCESS table, as held by TCRdb, lists in-frame sequences with V and J called but not all clones. Of the missing ones, under half trace to an unresolved V gene in checked studies; the others have no known cause. The sample table holds around 170,000 clones, of which almost 85% were seen once. The ten largest clones capture about 0.5% of the sample. Sequences were obtained from PBMCs. The receptors come from a woman in her forties or fifties in good health and CMV-seronegative.

V usage is TRBV11-2 and J usage is TRBJ2-7, with D perhaps matching TRBD1 (6 bases). Germline loops: CDR1 SGHAT, CDR2 FQNNGV. This CDR3 is 15 amino acids long. The V end lost 4 bases, the J end lost 0 bases, and 13 bases lay between the germline ends. The CDR3 sequence: CASSSFDRNSYEQYF. The CDR3 region has the DNA TGTGCCAGCAGCTCATTCGACAGGAACTCCTACGAGCAGTACTTC.

This clone showed up just once. The chain recombines TRBV13 with TRBJ2-7, with a possible D match to TRBD1 (6 bases). The CDR3 runs 14 residues. V lost 6 bases, J lost 4 bases, and 16 bases lay in between. Germline loops: CDR1 PRHDT, CDR2 FYEKMQ (reference sequence). The CDR3 nucleotides read TGTGCCAGCAGGCAAACAGGGAGAAAATACGAGCAGTACTTC. Protein sequence: CASRQTGRKYEQYF.

The chain uses TRBV5-1 and TRBJ2-5; TRBD2 matches at 7 bases. Germline V CDR1 and CDR2: SGHRS, YFSETQ. V lost 4 bases, J lost 5 bases, and 5 bases stayed unmatched. This CDR3 has 13 residues. CDR3 in amino acids: CASSPTSQETQYF. The CDR3 nucleotides are TGCGCCAGCAGCCCGACTAGCCAGGAGACCCAGTACTTC.

The V call is TRBV7-9, the J call TRBJ2-1; TRBD2 matches at 9 bases. Per the germline V gene, CDR1 is SEHNR and CDR2 is FQNEAQ (reference sequence). This CDR3 has 14 residues. V trimming: 1 base; J trimming: 8 bases; junction bases outside the gene matches: 3. The CDR3 DNA is TGTGCCAGCAGCTTAGGCGGGACTAGCCATGAGCAGTTCTTC. As protein: CASSLGGTSHEQFF.

This clone was seen a handful of times. The chain joins TRBV9 to TRBJ1-5, with 10 nucleotides matching TRBD1. Germline CDR1 SGDLS, CDR2 YYNGEE. V trimming: 2 bases; J trimming: 5 bases; junction bases outside the gene matches: 4. This CDR3 is built from 15 residues. The CDR3 region is CASSVTGQGDQPQHF. CDR3 in DNA: TGTGCCAGCAGCGTGACCGGACAGGGGGATCAGCCCCAGCATTTT.

This clone was detected only once. The junction and the germline gene differ at one end; a read error may be behind it. V and J are TRBV9 and TRBJ1-3; possibly TRBD1 for D (5 bases). Germline loops: CDR1 SGDLS, CDR2 YYNGEE. This CDR3 has 14 amino acids. CDR3: CAGRDPGGQNTIYF. The CDR3 coding sequence is TGTGCCGGCAGGGACCCGGGAGGGCAGAACACCATATATTTT.

The gene calls are TRBV9 and TRBJ1-2; a weak D match, TRBD1 (5 bases). V lost 5 bases, J lost 6 bases, and 20 bases lay in between. The CDR3 runs to 15 residues. Germline CDR1 and CDR2: SGDLS and YYNGEE. The CDR3 sequence is CASSAPGGMGHGYTF. The CDR3 bases are TGTGCCAGCAGTGCCCCCGGGGGGATGGGACATGGCTACACCTTC.

The V call is TRBV5-1, the J call TRBJ2-1; 7 bases are shared with TRBD2. The CDR3 is 16 amino acids. The germline gives CDR1 SGHRS, CDR2 YFSETQ. J was trimmed by 6 bases and V by 3 bases; bases with no gene match: 12. CDR3 amino acids: CASSSRPREFGNEQFF. DNA for the CDR3: TGCGCCAGCAGCTCACGCCCGCGGGAGTTTGGCAATGAGCAGTTCTTC.

The chain recombines TRBV11-2 with TRBJ1-2, with D unclear. V was clipped by 1 base and J by 7 bases, with 19 bases between them. Germline V gene sequence: CDR1 SGHAT, CDR2 FQNNGV. The CDR3 runs 16 residues. CDR3 nucleotide sequence: TGTGCCAGCAGCTTAGGATCGATGGTGAGGTCGGGTGGCTACACCTTC. The encoded protein is CASSLGSMVRSGGYTF.

This clone was recorded a few times. This chain joins TRBV27 and TRBJ1-1; tentative D call: TRBD1 (6 bases). The germline gives CDR1 MNHEY, CDR2 SMNVEV (reference sequence). The length of the CDR3 is 14 residues. V lost 2 bases and J 4 bases, leaving 11 bases between the germline ends. Here the CDR3 DNA reads TGTGCCAGCAGTTTAAATGGGGGCCGCACTGAAGCTTTCTTT. It codes for CASSLNGGRTEAFF.

Points on this clone: The same CDR3 arises from other DNA sequences in this sample as well. The chain carries TRBV5-1 and TRBJ1-4; 9 bases are a match to TRBD1. The CDR3 covers 15 residues. Trimming took 0 bases from V and 8 from J; bases not matched to a gene: 5. CDR1 is SGHRS, CDR2 YFSETQ, per germline. The CDR3 bases are TGCGCCAGCAGCTTGGGGGGACAGGGTGAGGAAAAACTGTTTTTT. Amino acid sequence: CASSLGGQGEEKLFF. Full variable domain (remainder filled in from reference TRBV5-1 and TRBJ1-4): KAGVTQTPRYLIKTRGQQVTLSCSPISGHRSVSWYQQTPGQGLQFLFEYFSETQRNKGNFPGRFSGRQFSNSRSEMNVSTLELGDSALYLCASSLGGQGEEKLFFGSGTQLSVL.

The rearrangement uses TRBV7-8 and TRBJ2-5; the match to TRBD2 covers 16 bases. The V gene end was trimmed by 5 bases and the J gene end by 13 bases; junction bases not matched to a gene: 13. CDR3 length equals 16 residues. Germline V gene sequence: CDR1 SGHVS, CDR2 FQNEAQ. DNA of the CDR3: TGTGCCAGCAGCCCCACCTCCGGGACTAGCGGGAGGGCCGGGTACTTC. Its translation is CASSPTSGTSGRAGYF. The full variable domain, with the rest looked up from reference TRBV7-8 and TRBJ2-5, is GAGVSQSPRYKVAKRGQDVALRCDPISGHVSLFWYQQALGQGPEFLTYFQNEAQLDKSGLPSDRFFAERPEGSVSTLKIQRTQQEDSAVYLCASSPTSGTSGRAGYFGPGTRLLVL.

This sequence joins TRBV11-2 and TRBJ1-1, with TRBD1 as a possible D gene (5 bases). V was clipped by 9 bases and J by 3 bases, with 17 bases between them. Germline values: CDR1 SGHAT, CDR2 FQNNGV. This CDR3 region has 14 residues. CDR3 protein: CAREVMGGDTEAFF. CDR3 nucleotide sequence: TGTGCCAGAGAGGTAATGGGGGGGGACACTGAAGCTTTCTTT. Complete variable domain (other parts from reference TRBV11-2 and TRBJ1-1): EAGVAQSPRYKIIEKRQSVAFWCNPISGHATLYWYQQILGQGPKLLIQFQNNGVVDDSQLPKDRFSAERLKGVDSTLKIQPAKLEDSAVYLCAREVMGGDTEAFFGQGTRLTVV.

The rearrangement joins TRBV10-3 to TRBJ2-7; 10 bases map to TRBD2. Germline V gives CDR1 ENHRY, CDR2 SYGVKD. J was trimmed by 3 bases and V by 10 bases; bases with no gene match: 6. The CDR3 runs 13 residues. The CDR3 here is CATSLAGDYEQYF. For the CDR3, the DNA is TGTGCCACCTCCCTAGCGGGGGACTACGAGCAGTACTTC.

This clone was seen a handful of times. The chain couples TRBV27 to TRBJ2-7; 11 nucleotides line up with TRBD2. The length of the CDR3 is 15 residues. The V and J ends lost 3 bases and 1 base, in that order; junction bases with no gene match: 2. CDR1 MNHEY and CDR2 SMNVEV come from the germline V gene (reference sequence). The CDR3 coding sequence is TGTGCCAGCAGTTTCGGGACTAGCGGTTCCTACGAGCAGTACTTC. It encodes CASSFGTSGSYEQYF.

This clone was counted once. The V gene is TRBV5-8, the J gene TRBJ2-5; the D is unclear. There are 14 residues in the CDR3. V lost 0 bases to trimming and J lost 4 bases, with 10 bases between them. The germline CDR1 and CDR2 sequences are SGHTS and YDEGEE. CDR3 residues: CASSLGISLETQYF. CDR3 bases: TGTGCCAGCAGCTTGGGAATCAGTTTAGAGACCCAGTACTTC.

This clone was observed a single time. The gene calls are TRBV7-7 and TRBJ1-2, with a tentative D call TRBD1 (6 bases). With 4 bases removed from V and 1 base from J, the gap between germline ends came to 19 bases. Germline V gene lookup returns CDR1 SSHAT and CDR2 FNYEAQ (reference sequence). The CDR3 totals 17 residues. CDR3 region: CASSCSYRDNDNYGYTF. Here the CDR3 DNA reads TGTGCCAGCAGCTGCTCCTACCGGGACAATGATAACTATGGCTACACCTTC.

This chain connects TRBV27 to TRBJ2-2; D is perhaps TRBD2 (5 bases). V was pared by 2 bases and J by 7 bases, with 14 bases between. CDR1 and CDR2 (germline): MNHEY, SMNVEV (reference sequence). CDR3 length: 15 residues. The CDR3 spells CASSLETGKNGELFF. The CDR3 coding sequence is TGTGCCAGCAGTTTAGAGACGGGGAAGAACGGGGAGCTGTTTTTT.

This rearrangement joins TRBV7-9 to TRBJ2-7, with D possibly TRBD1 on 7 matching bases. This CDR3 region has 15 residues. Between the trimmed V and J ends, which lost 6 bases and 6 bases, there was a span of 21 bases. CDR1 SEHNR and CDR2 FQNEAQ come from the germline V gene (reference sequence). The CDR3 region has the DNA TGTGCCAGCAGGGGAACAGGGGAGGAAACTACCGAGCAGTACTTC. This sequence encodes CASRGTGEETTEQYF.

The chain uses TRBV29-1 and TRBJ1-1; D is unclear. The CDR3 spans 12 residues. V was shortened by 3 bases and J by 4 bases, with 9 bases between the two germline ends. Germline V gene data show CDR1 as SQVTM and CDR2 as ANQGSEA. CDR3 sequence: CSVDRGGTEAFF. As DNA, the CDR3 is TGCAGCGTTGATCGGGGAGGCACTGAAGCTTTCTTT.

The V and J genes are TRBV7-9 and TRBJ2-2, with D uncertain. Germline lookup yields CDR1 SEHNR and CDR2 FQNEAQ (reference sequence). V lost 3 bases and J lost 2, with 10 bases in between. This CDR3 comprises 15 residues. CDR3 loop: CASSLLATNTGELFF. The CDR3, as DNA: TGTGCCAGCAGCTTGTTGGCAACCAACACCGGGGAGCTGTTTTTT.

This rearrangement joins TRBV20-1 to TRBJ2-4; a weak D match, TRBD1 (5 bases). Between the trimmed V and J ends, which lost 3 bases and 11 bases, there was a span of 8 bases. Germline V lookup: CDR1 DFQATT, CDR2 SNEGSKA (reference sequence). CDR3 length: 10 residues. The DNA for the CDR3 is TGCAGTGCTAGCCTAGGGGTTCAGTACTTC. This codes for CSASLGVQYF.

This sequence joins TRBV5-1 and TRBJ1-1, with D tentatively TRBD1 (6 bases). The germline V and J ends were trimmed by 5 bases and 3 bases, with 20 bases remaining between them. The CDR3 has 16 amino acids. In germline, CDR1 is SGHRS, CDR2 YFSETQ. CDR3 residues: CASRLTGGRGDTEAFF. The CDR3 coding sequence is TGCGCCAGCAGACTAACCGGGGGCCGGGGGGACACTGAAGCTTTCTTT.

As for this clone: The junction and the germline gene differ at one end; a read error may be behind it. This sequence joins TRBV7-9 and TRBJ2-7; 7 bases align to TRBD2. Germline loops: CDR1 SEHNR, CDR2 FQNEAQ (reference sequence). The CDR3 runs to 19 residues. The CDR3 here is CSSTLRLSGRLAESYEQYF. In DNA, the CDR3 is TGTTCCAGCACCCTTCGGTTGAGCGGTCGGCTAGCGGAATCCTACGAGCAGTACTTC.

The gene calls are TRBV19 and TRBJ1-1; 7 bases fit TRBD1. This CDR3 has 15 residues. Germline-derived CDR1 and CDR2 are LNHDA and SQIVND (reference sequence). J was trimmed by 4 bases and V by 5 bases; bases with no gene match: 10. Here the CDR3 DNA reads TGTGCCAGTAGTCCCTCGACAGGGTCCCTCACTGAAGCTTTCTTT. Translated: CASSPSTGSLTEAFF.

Regarding this clone: Compared with germline, one end of the junction differs, possibly owing to a read error. This CDR3 is also generated by other DNA sequences in the sample. In nucleotides, the CDR3 is TGCGCCAGCAGTGAAAGACGGAGAGACTATGGCTACACCTTC. This sequence encodes CASSERRRDYGYTF. The chain employs TRBV6-1 and TRBJ1-2; D remains unclear. Germline CDR1 reads MNHNS; CDR2 reads SASEGT. This CDR3 contains 14 residues.

This sequence joins TRBV28 and TRBJ2-1, with TRBD2 identical over 12 bases. The length of the CDR3 is 15 residues. J lost 6 bases, V lost 6 bases, and 6 bases had no gene match. Germline CDR1 and CDR2: MDHEN and SYDVKM. The chain's CDR3 is CASSSSGRVGNEQFF. The CDR3 DNA follows: TGTGCCAGCAGCTCTAGCGGGAGGGTTGGCAATGAGCAGTTCTTC.